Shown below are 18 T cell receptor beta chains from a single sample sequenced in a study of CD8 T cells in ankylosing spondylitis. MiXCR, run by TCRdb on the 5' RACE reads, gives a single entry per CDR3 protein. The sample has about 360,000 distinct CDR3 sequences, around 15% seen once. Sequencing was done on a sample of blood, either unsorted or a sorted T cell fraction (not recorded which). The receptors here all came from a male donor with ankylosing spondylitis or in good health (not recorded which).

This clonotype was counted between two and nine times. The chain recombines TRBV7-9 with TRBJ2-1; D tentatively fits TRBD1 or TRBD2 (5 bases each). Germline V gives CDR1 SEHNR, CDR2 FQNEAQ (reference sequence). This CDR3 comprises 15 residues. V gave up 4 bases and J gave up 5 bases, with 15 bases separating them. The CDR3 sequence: CASSWPGRKNNEQFF. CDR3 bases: TGTGCCAGCAGCTGGCCGGGACGGAAAAACAATGAGCAGTTCTTC. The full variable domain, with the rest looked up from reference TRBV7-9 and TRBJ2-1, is DTGVSQNPRHKITKRGQNVTFRCDPISEHNRLYWYRQTLGQGPEFLTYFQNEAQLEKSRLLSDRFSAERPKGSFSTLEIQRTEQGDSAMYLCASSWPGRKNNEQFFGPGTRLTVL.

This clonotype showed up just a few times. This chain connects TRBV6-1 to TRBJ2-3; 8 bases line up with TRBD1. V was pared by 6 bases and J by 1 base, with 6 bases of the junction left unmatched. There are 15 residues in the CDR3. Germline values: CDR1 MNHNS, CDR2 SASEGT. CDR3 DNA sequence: TGTGCCAGCAGAAGGGGACAGGCTCGCACAGATACGCAGTATTTT. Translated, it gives CASRRGQARTDTQYF.

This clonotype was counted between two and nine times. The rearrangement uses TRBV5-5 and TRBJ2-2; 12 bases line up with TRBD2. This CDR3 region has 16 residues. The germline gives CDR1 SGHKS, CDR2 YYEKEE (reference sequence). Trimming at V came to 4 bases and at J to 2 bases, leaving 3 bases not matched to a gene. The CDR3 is CASSRTSGVNTGELFF. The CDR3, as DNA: TGTGCCAGCAGCCGGACTAGCGGGGTTAACACCGGGGAGCTGTTTTTT. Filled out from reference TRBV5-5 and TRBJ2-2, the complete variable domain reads DAGVTQSPTHLIKTRGQQVTLRCSPISGHKSVSWYQQVLGQGPQFIFQYYEKEERGRGNFPDRFSARQFPNYSSELNVNALLLGDSALYLCASSRTSGVNTGELFFGEGSRLTVL.

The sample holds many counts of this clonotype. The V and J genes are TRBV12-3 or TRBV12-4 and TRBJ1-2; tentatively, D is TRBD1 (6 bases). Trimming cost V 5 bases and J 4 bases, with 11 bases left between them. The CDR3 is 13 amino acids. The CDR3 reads CASSLTGIYGYTF. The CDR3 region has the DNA TGTGCCAGCAGTCTTACAGGGATCTATGGCTACACCTTC.

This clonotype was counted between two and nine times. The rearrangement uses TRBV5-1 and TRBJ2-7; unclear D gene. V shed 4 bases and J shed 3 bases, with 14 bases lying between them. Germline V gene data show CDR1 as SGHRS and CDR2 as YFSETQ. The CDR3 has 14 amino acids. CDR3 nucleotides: TGCGCCAGCAGCCCGACCGGGCCATTCTACGAGCAGTACTTC. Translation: CASSPTGPFYEQYF.

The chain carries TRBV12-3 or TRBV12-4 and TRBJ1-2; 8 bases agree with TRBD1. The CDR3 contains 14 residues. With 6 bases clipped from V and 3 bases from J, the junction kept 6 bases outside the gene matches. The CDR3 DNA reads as TGTGCCAGCAGACGAGACAGGGGTGACTATGGCTACACCTTC. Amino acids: CASRRDRGDYGYTF.

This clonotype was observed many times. The DNA of the CDR3 is TGTGCCAGCAGTCCTCGACAGGGAGGGTACGAGCAGTACTTC. Encoded protein: CASSPRQGGYEQYF. The V gene is TRBV12-3 or TRBV12-4, the J gene TRBJ2-7; tentatively, D is TRBD1 or TRBD2 (7 bases each). CDR3 size: 14 residues. Trimming removed 5 bases from V and 4 bases from J, with 15 bases in between.

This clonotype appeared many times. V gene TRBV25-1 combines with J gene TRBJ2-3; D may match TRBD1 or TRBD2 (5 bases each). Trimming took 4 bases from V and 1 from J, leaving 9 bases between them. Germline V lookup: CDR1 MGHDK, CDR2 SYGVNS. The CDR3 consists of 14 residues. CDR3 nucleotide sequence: TGTGCCAGCAGTGGGGGGATGGGCACAGATACGCAGTATTTT. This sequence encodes CASSGGMGTDTQYF.

The CDR3 region is CASSPSQAPLSYNEQFF. The CDR3 region has the DNA TGTGCCAGCAGCCCATCCCAGGCCCCTCTGAGCTACAATGAGCAGTTCTTC. V gene TRBV3-2 combines with J gene TRBJ2-1; the D call of TRBD2 is as the table states it, not checked on the DNA. TRBV3-2 is reported as a pseudogene. The CDR3 loop spans 17 amino acids.

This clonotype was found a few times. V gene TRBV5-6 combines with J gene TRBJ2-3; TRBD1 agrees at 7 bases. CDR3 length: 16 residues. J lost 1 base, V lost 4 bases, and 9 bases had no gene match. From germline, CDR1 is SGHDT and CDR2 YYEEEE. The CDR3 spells CASSQGVRGRTDTQYF. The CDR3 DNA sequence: TGTGCCAGCAGCCAGGGAGTGAGGGGGCGCACAGATACGCAGTATTTT. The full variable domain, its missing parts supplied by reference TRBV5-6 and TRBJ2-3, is DAGVTQSPTHLIKTRGQQVTLRCSPKSGHDTVSWYQQALGQGPQFIFQYYEEEERQRGNFPDRFSGHQFPNYSSELNVNALLLGDSALYLCASSQGVRGRTDTQYFGPGTRLTVL.

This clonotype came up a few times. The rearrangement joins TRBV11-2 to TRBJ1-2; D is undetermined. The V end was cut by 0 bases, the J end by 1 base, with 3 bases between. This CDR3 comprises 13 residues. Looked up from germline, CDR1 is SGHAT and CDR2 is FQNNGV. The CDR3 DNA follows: TGTGCCAGCAGCTTAGAAGATAACTATGGCTACACCTTC. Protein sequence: CASSLEDNYGYTF.

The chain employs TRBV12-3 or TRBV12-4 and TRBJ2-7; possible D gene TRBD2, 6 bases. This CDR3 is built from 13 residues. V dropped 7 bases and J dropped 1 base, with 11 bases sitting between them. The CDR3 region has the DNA TGTGCCAGCACCATTAGCGGATCCTACGAGCAGTACTTC. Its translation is CASTISGSYEQYF.

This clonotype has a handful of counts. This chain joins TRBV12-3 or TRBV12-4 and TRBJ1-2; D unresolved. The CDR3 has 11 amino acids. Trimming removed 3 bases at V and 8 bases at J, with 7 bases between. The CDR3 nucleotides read TGTGCCAGCAGTTTTGGGCCCGGCTACACCTTC. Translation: CASSFGPGYTF.

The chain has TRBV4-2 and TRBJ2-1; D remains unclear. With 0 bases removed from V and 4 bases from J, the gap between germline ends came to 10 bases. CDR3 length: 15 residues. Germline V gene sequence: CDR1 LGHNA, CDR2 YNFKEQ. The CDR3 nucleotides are TGTGCCAGCAGCCAAGAACCAGCCGCTTACAATGAGCAGTTCTTC. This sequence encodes CASSQEPAAYNEQFF.

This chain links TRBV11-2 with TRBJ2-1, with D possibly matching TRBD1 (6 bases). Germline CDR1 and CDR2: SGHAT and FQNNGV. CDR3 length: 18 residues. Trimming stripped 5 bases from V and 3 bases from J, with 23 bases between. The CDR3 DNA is TGTGCCAGCAGCGCGCGCCCTCCGGTTGGGGGCCACTACAATGAGCAGTTCTTC. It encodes CASSARPPVGGHYNEQFF.

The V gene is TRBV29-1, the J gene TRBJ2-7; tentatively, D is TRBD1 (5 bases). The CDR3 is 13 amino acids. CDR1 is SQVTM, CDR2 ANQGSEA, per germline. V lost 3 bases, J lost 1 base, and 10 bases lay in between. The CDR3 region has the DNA TGCAGCGTTGAGGGGCGACAGTCCTACGAGCAGTACTTC. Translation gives CSVEGRQSYEQYF.

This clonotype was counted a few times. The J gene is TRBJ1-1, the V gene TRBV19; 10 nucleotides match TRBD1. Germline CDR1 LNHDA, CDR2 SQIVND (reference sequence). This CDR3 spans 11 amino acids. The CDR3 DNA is TGTCGGACAGGGGGAAACACTGAAGCTTTCTTT. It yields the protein CRTGGNTEAFF.

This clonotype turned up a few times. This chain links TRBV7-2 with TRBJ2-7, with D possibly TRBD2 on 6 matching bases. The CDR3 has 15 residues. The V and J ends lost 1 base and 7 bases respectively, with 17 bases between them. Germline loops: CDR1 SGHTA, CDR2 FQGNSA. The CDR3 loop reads CASSLENSRGREQYF. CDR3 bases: TGTGCCAGCAGCTTAGAGAACTCCCGGGGGAGAGAGCAGTACTTC. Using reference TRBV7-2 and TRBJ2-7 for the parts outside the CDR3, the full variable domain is GAGVSQSPSNKVTEKGKDVELRCDPISGHTALYWYRQSLGQGLEFLIYFQGNSAPDKSGLPSDRFSAERTGGSVSTLTIQRTQQEDSAVYLCASSLENSRGREQYFGPGTRLTVT.